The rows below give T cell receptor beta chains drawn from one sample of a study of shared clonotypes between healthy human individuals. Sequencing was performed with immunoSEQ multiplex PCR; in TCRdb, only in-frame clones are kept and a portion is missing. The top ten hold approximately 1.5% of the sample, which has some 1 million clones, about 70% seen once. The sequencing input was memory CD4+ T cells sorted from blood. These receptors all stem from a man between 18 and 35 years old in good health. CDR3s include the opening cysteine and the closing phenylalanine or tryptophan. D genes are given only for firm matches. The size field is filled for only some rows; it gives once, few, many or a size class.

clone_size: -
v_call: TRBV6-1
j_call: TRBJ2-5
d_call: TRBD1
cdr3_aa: CASGINRGETQYF
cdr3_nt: TGTGCCAGCGGGATAAACAGGGGTGAGACCCAGTACTTC

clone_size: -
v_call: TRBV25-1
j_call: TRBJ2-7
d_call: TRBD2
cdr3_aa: CASSDLGTSGRQYEQYF
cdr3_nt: TGTGCCAGCAGTGACCTTGGGACTAGCGGGAGGCAATACGAGCAGTACTTC

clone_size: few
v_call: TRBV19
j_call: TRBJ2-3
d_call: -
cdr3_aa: CATARRWTDTQYF
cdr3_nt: TGTGCCACCGCTAGAAGGTGGACAGATACGCAGTATTTT

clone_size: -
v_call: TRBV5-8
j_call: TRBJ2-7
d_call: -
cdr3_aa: CASSPLYEQYF
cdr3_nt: TGTGCCAGCAGCCCCCTATACGAGCAGTACTTC

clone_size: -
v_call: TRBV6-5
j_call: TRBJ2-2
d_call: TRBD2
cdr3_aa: CASKRLAGNTGELFF
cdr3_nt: TGTGCCAGCAAGCGACTAGCGGGGAACACCGGGGAGCTGTTTTTT

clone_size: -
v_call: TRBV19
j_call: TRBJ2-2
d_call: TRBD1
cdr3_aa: CATSRQGNTGELFF
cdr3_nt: TGTGCCACGTCAAGACAGGGGAACACCGGGGAGCTGTTTTTT

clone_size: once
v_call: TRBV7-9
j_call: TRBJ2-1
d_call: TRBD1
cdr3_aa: CASSLVGQGYNEQFF
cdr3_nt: TGTGCCAGCAGCTTAGTGGGACAGGGATACAATGAGCAGTTCTTC

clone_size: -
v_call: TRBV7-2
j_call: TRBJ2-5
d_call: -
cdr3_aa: CASSIYREETQYF
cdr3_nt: TGTGCCAGCAGCATATACAGGGAAGAGACCCAGTACTTC

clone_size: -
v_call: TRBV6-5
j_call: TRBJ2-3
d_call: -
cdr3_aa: CATELAQGGTQYF
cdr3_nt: TGTGCCACCGAACTAGCCCAAGGGGGGACGCAGTATTTT

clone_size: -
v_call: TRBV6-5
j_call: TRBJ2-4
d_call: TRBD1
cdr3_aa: CASSSPGQGKNIQYF
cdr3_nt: TGTGCCAGCAGCTCGCCGGGACAGGGGAAAAACATTCAGTACTTC

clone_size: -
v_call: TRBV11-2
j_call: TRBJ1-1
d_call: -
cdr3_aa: CASSPGVVTEAFF
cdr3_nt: TGTGCCAGCAGCCCGGGGGTCGTCACTGAAGCTTTCTTT

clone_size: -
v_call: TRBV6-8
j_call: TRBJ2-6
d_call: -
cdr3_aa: CARGQGSGANVLTF
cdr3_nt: TGTGCCAGGGGTCAGGGCTCTGGGGCCAACGTCCTGACTTTC

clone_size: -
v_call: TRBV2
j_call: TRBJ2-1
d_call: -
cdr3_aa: CASTIGGSYNEQFF
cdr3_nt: TGTGCCAGCACGATAGGGGGCTCCTACAATGAGCAGTTCTTC

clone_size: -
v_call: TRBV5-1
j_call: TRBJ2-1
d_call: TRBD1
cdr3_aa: CASSLAGTVDEQFF
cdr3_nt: TGCGCCAGCAGCTTGGCGGGGACAGTGGATGAGCAGTTCTTC

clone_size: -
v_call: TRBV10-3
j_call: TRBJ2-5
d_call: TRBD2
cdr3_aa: CAISRAGTSGGTQYF
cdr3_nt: TGTGCCATCAGTAGAGCCGGGACTAGCGGGGGGACCCAGTACTTC

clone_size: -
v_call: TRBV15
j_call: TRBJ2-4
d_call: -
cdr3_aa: CATSRGGGNIQYF
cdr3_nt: TGTGCCACCAGTAGGGGGGGTGGAAACATTCAGTACTTC

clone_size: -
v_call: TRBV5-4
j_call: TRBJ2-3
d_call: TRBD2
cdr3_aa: CASSSSGRAVDTQYF
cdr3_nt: TGTGCCAGCAGCTCTAGCGGGAGGGCAGTAGATACGCAGTATTTT

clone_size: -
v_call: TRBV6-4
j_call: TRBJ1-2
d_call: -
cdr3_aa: CASTPRPEDGYTF
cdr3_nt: TGTGCCAGCACCCCAAGACCCGAGGACGGCTACACCTTC

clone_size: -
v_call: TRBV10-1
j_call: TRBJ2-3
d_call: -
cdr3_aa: CASSESLRTDTQYF
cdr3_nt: TGCGCCAGCAGTGAGTCCCTCCGAACAGATACGCAGTATTTT

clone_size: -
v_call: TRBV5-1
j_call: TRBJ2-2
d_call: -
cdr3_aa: CASSLAGAGRNTGELFF
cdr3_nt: TGCGCCAGCAGCTTGGCCGGGGCAGGGAGGAACACCGGGGAGCTGTTTTTT

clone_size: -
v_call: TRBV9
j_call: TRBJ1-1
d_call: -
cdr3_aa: CASSGANRANTEAFF
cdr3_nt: TGTGCCAGCAGCGGGGCAAACAGGGCTAACACTGAAGCTTTCTTT

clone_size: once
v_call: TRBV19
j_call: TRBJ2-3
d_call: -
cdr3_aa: CASSWGTVRTDTQYF
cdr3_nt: TGTGCCAGTAGTTGGGGGACGGTTCGCACAGATACGCAGTATTTT

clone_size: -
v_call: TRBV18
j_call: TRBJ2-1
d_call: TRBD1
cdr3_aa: CASSPRQGAVDEQFF
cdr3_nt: TGTGCCAGCTCACCACGGCAGGGGGCTGTGGATGAGCAGTTCTTC

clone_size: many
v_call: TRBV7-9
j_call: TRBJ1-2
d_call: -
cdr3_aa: CASSPPGAGGYTF
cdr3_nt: TGTGCCAGCAGCCCGCCAGGGGCTGGTGGCTACACCTTC

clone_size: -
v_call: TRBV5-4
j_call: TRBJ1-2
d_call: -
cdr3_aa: CASSLGSNNYGYTF
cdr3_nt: TGTGCCAGCAGCTTGGGCAGTAATAACTATGGCTACACCTTC

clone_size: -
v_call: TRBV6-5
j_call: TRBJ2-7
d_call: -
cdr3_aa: CASSNFRGYEQYF
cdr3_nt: TGTGCCAGCAGTAACTTCCGGGGGTACGAGCAGTACTTC

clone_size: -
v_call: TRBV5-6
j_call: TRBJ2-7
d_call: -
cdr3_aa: CASSPGRRGVDEQYF
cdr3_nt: TGTGCCAGCAGCCCAGGGAGGAGGGGGGTGGACGAGCAGTACTTC

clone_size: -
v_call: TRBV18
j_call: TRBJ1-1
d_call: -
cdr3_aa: CASSLQANTEAFF
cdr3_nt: TGTGCCAGCTCACTACAAGCGAACACTGAAGCTTTCTTT

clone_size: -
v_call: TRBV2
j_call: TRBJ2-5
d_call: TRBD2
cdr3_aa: CASSVGGQETQYF
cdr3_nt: TGTGCCAGCAGTGTGGGGGGGCAAGAGACCCAGTACTTC

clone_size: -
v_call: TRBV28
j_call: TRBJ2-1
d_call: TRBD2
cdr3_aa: CASMSPGLAGNEQFF
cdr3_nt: TGTGCCAGCATGTCCCCTGGACTAGCGGGCAATGAGCAGTTCTTC

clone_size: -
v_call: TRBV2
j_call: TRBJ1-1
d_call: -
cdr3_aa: CASSGQPYTEAFF
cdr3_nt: TGTGCCAGCAGCGGACAGCCTTACACTGAAGCTTTCTTT

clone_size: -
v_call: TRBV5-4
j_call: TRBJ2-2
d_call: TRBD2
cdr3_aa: CASSPTSGRANTGELFF
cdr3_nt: TGTGCCAGCAGCCCGACTAGCGGGAGGGCGAACACCGGGGAGCTGTTTTTT

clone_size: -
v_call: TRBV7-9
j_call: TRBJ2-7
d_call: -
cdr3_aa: CASSRLEVLREQYF
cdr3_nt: TGTGCCAGCAGCCGGCTTGAAGTTTTACGAGAGCAGTACTTC

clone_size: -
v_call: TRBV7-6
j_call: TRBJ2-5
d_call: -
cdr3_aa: CASSLWWRETQYF
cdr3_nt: TGTGCCAGCAGCTTATGGTGGAGAGAGACCCAGTACTTC

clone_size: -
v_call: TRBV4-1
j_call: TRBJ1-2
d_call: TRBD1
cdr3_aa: CASSQERQGGFYGYTF
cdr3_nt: TGCGCCAGCAGCCAAGAGCGACAGGGAGGGTTCTATGGCTACACCTTC

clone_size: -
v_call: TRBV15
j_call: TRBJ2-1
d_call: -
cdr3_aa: CATSWGRGSYEQFF
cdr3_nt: TGTGCCACCAGCTGGGGGCGGGGATCCTATGAGCAGTTCTTC

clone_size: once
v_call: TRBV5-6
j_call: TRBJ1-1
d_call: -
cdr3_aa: CASSLAPKNTEAFF
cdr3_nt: TGTGCCAGCAGCTTGGCTCCCAAGAACACTGAAGCTTTCTTT

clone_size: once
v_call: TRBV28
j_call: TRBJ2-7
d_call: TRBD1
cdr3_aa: CASSWTGGDFEQYF
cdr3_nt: TGTGCCAGCAGCTGGACAGGGGGCGATTTCGAGCAGTACTTC

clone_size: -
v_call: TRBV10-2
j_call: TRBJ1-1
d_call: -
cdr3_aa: CASEPDWTGAEAFF
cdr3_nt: TGCGCCAGCGAACCAGACTGGACGGGTGCTGAAGCTTTCTTT

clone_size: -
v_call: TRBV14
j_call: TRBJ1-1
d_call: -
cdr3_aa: CASSQPKGRYTEAFF
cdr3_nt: TGTGCCAGCAGCCAACCTAAGGGGAGGTATACTGAAGCTTTCTTT